These 22 T cell receptor beta chains originate from one sample sequenced in a study of cytomegalovirus exposure and HLA in healthy donors. The PCR made use of 60 Vbeta and 13 Jbeta primers. Only in-frame clones appear in the TCRdb table, and some are missing; sequencing was by immunoSEQ multiplex PCR. Found here are around 65,000 clones, over 75% of them singletons; the top ten hold approximately 4.3%. Sequenced material: PBMCs. Receptors were obtained from a woman in her 30s in good health and CMV-seronegative.

This clone was found once. The V and J genes are TRBV11-2 and TRBJ1-1; D perhaps matches TRBD1 (5 bases). The length of the CDR3 is 16 residues. Germline V CDR1 and CDR2: SGHAT, FQNNGV. Trimming removed 1 base at V and 0 bases at J, with 12 bases between. CDR3 region: CASSLGRGGMNTEAFF. The CDR3 DNA is TGTGCCAGCAGCTTAGGTAGGGGAGGAATGAACACTGAAGCTTTCTTT.

This clone has just a few counts. The V and J genes are TRBV5-5 and TRBJ1-1, with D possibly TRBD1 on 6 matching bases. Trimming left V 2 bases short and J 1 base short, with 15 bases between. This CDR3 contains 16 residues. Germline-derived CDR1 and CDR2 are SGHKS and YYEKEE (reference sequence). CDR3 DNA: TGTGCCAGCAGCTTCCTCCTTCAACAGGGGAACACTGAAGCTTTCTTT. This encodes CASSFLLQQGNTEAFF. Looking up the rest from reference TRBV5-5 and TRBJ1-1 gives the full variable domain: DAGVTQSPTHLIKTRGQQVTLRCSPISGHKSVSWYQQVLGQGPQFIFQYYEKEERGRGNFPDRFSARQFPNYSSELNVNALLLGDSALYLCASSFLLQQGNTEAFFGQGTRLTVV.

This chain joins TRBV14 and TRBJ1-4, with TRBD1 identical over 8 bases. This CDR3 region has 13 residues. The V gene end was trimmed by 6 bases and the J gene end by 8 bases; junction bases not matched to a gene: 5. Germline V CDR1 and CDR2: SGHDN, FVKESK. CDR3 region: CASRGQAAEKLFF. The CDR3 DNA is TGTGCCAGCAGGGGACAGGCGGCCGAAAAACTGTTTTTT.

V usage is TRBV29-1 and J usage is TRBJ2-1; 7 bases are shared with TRBD2. The CDR3 length is 13 residues. From germline, CDR1 is SQVTM and CDR2 ANQGSEA. V was pared by 7 bases and J by 5 bases, with 8 bases of the junction left unmatched. DNA for the CDR3: TGCAGCGCCCGGGGGGTAGCGGACAATGAGCAGTTCTTC. Its translation: CSARGVADNEQFF.

The V and J genes are TRBV6-5 and TRBJ1-1, with TRBD1 as a possible D gene (5 bases). V lost 4 bases to trimming and J lost 3 bases, with 15 bases between them. CDR1 and CDR2 (germline): MNHEY, SVGAGI. The CDR3 totals 15 residues. CDR3 bases: TGTGCCAGCAGTTTGTCGGAGGGGCGGGACACTGAAGCTTTCTTT. This codes for CASSLSEGRDTEAFF.

The gene calls are TRBV30 and TRBJ2-3; weak D call: TRBD1 (6 bases). CDR3 length equals 14 residues. Germline V gene data show CDR1 as GTSNPN and CDR2 as SVGIG (reference sequence). V was cut by 1 base and J by 1 base, with 9 bases left in between. The CDR3 is CAWSGPGGTDTQYF. The DNA of the CDR3 is TGTGCCTGGAGTGGTCCAGGGGGCACAGATACGCAGTATTTT.

The V gene is TRBV10-3, the J gene TRBJ2-5; tentatively, D is TRBD1 (5 bases). This CDR3 has 13 amino acids. V was pared by 7 bases and J by 3 bases, with 12 bases between. Germline V CDR1 and CDR2: ENHRY, SYGVKD. The CDR3 sequence: CAINQGREETQYF. The CDR3 coding sequence is TGTGCCATCAATCAGGGTCGAGAAGAGACCCAGTACTTC.

The chain recombines TRBV7-2 with TRBJ2-7; D unclear. The CDR3 has 13 amino acids. Between the trimmed V and J ends, which lost 0 bases and 1 base, there was a span of 4 bases. Germline V gives CDR1 SGHTA, CDR2 FQGNSA. The CDR3 spells CASSLAQSYEQYF. Here the CDR3 DNA reads TGTGCCAGCAGCTTAGCCCAGTCCTACGAGCAGTACTTC.

In its sample, this clone was seen once. The V and J genes are TRBV28 and TRBJ2-7; 10 bases agree with TRBD2. The V segment lost 5 bases and the J segment 4 bases; nucleotides outside the gene matches: 2. The V gene's germline CDR1 is MDHEN and CDR2 SYDVKM. This CDR3 has 13 amino acids. CDR3 sequence (DNA): TGTGCCAGCAGTCTAGCGGGGGTATACGAGCAGTACTTC. Translating it yields CASSLAGVYEQYF.

The chain uses TRBV4-2 and TRBJ1-4; D is ambiguous. V dropped 4 bases and J dropped 7 bases, with 10 bases sitting between them. The CDR3 totals 13 residues. Germline CDR1 and CDR2: LGHNA and YNFKEQ. The CDR3 region is CASSRGTTEKLFF. As DNA, the CDR3 is TGTGCCAGCAGCCGAGGAACCACTGAAAAACTGTTTTTT.

V gene TRBV7-6 combines with J gene TRBJ1-1; D gene ambiguous. The CDR3 totals 13 residues. The V end was cut by 2 bases, the J end by 1 base, with 5 bases between. Germline CDR1 reads SGHVS; CDR2 reads FNYEAQ. The CDR3 nucleotides are TGTGCCAGCAGCTTAAATCGGAACACTGAAGCTTTCTTT. Translating it yields CASSLNRNTEAFF. Full variable domain (outside the CDR3, taken from reference TRBV7-6 and TRBJ1-1): GAGVSQSPRYKVTKRGQDVALRCDPISGHVSLYWYRQALGQGPEFLTYFNYEAQQDKSGLPNDRFSAERPEGSISTLTIQRTEQRDSAMYRCASSLNRNTEAFFGQGTRLTVV.

The chain couples TRBV28 to TRBJ1-2; the match to TRBD1 covers 10 bases. There are 14 residues in the CDR3. The V and J ends lost 6 bases and 2 bases, in that order; junction bases with no gene match: 3. Germline assignment: CDR1 MDHEN and CDR2 SYDVKM. CDR3 DNA: TGTGCCAGCAGGACGGACAGGGGGAACTATGGCTACACCTTC. Its translation is CASRTDRGNYGYTF.

The chain links TRBV6-5 to TRBJ1-1, with D perhaps matching TRBD1 (5 bases). Trimming removed 4 bases at V and 5 bases at J, with 14 bases between. CDR3 length equals 14 residues. The germline V gene encodes CDR1 MNHEY and CDR2 SVGAGI. For the CDR3, the DNA is TGTGCCAGCAGTTCTAAGGGGTGGACGACTGAAGCTTTCTTT. Its translation is CASSSKGWTTEAFF.

This rearrangement joins TRBV29-1 to TRBJ2-2; D might be TRBD2 (6 bases). Germline CDR1 reads SQVTM; CDR2 reads ANQGSEA. Between the trimmed V and J ends, which lost 6 bases and 4 bases, there was a span of 15 bases. This CDR3 is built from 14 residues. CDR3 sequence (DNA): TGCAGCGTGACGGGACTGCGGACCACCGGGGAGCTGTTTTTT. Translation gives CSVTGLRTTGELFF.

This clone was seen only a few times. J is TRBJ1-2 and V is TRBV29-1, with D possibly being TRBD1 (6 bases). CDR1 is SQVTM, CDR2 ANQGSEA, per germline. Trimming shortened V by 7 bases and J by 6 bases, and 9 bases separated the two germline ends. The CDR3 loop spans 10 amino acids. Here the CDR3 DNA reads TGCAGCGCCCACAGGGATGGCTACACCTTC. Translation: CSAHRDGYTF.

The chain couples TRBV4-1 to TRBJ1-1; 9 nucleotides match TRBD1. The CDR3 sequence is 15 residues long. V was clipped by 1 base and J by 0 bases; unmatched bases: 0. The V gene's germline CDR1 is MGHRA and CDR2 YSYEKL. The CDR3 loop is CASSQGQGVNTEAFF. In nucleotides, the CDR3 is TGCGCCAGCAGCCAAGGACAGGGGGTGAACACTGAAGCTTTCTTT.

This clone was counted once. This chain uses TRBV7-2 with TRBJ1-1, with D unresolved. CDR3 length equals 12 residues. The V end lost 5 bases, the J end lost 4 bases, and 8 bases lay between the germline ends. Germline lookup yields CDR1 SGHTA and CDR2 FQGNSA. The CDR3 is CASSPGSTEAFF. For the CDR3, the DNA is TGTGCCAGCAGCCCCGGGAGCACTGAAGCTTTCTTT.

This rearrangement joins TRBV6-5 to TRBJ1-2; D not resolved. The CDR3 totals 16 residues. From germline, CDR1 is MNHEY and CDR2 SVGAGI. Between the trimmed V and J ends, which lost 0 bases and 3 bases, there was a span of 14 bases. This CDR3 is CASSYSIGEAYYGYTF. CDR3 nucleotides: TGTGCCAGCAGTTACTCTATTGGGGAGGCCTACTATGGCTACACCTTC.

The chain links TRBV29-1 to TRBJ1-4; D uncertain. This CDR3 has 14 amino acids. V dropped 3 bases and J dropped 2 bases, with 10 bases sitting between them. CDR1 is SQVTM and CDR2 is ANQGSEA in the germline V gene. The CDR3 nucleotides read TGCAGCGTTGATGTCGGGTTGACTAATGAAAAACTGTTTTTT. This codes for CSVDVGLTNEKLFF.

The V call is TRBV5-1, the J call TRBJ1-2; D not certain. The CDR3 length is 13 residues. V was trimmed by 2 bases and J by 6 bases, leaving 11 bases between them. Per germline, CDR1 SGHRS and CDR2 YFSETQ. The CDR3 nucleotides are TGCGCCAGCAGCTTTGTGGAAGCGAATGGCTACACCTTC. This encodes CASSFVEANGYTF.

The V and J genes are TRBV2 and TRBJ1-1; TRBD1 might be the D (6 bases). The length of the CDR3 is 12 residues. Germline V lookup: CDR1 SNHLY, CDR2 FYNNEI. The V gene lost 6 bases and the J gene lost 3 bases, with 8 bases spanning the gap. The CDR3: CASRDRYTEAFF. The CDR3, as DNA: TGTGCCAGCAGAGACAGGTACACTGAAGCTTTCTTT.

This sequence joins TRBV30 and TRBJ2-7; TRBD1 aligns across 11 bases. J gave up 1 base and V 3 bases, and 2 bases lay outside the gene matches. This CDR3 has 14 amino acids. Germline CDR1 reads GTSNPN; CDR2 reads SVGIG (reference sequence). The CDR3: CAWRGQGVSYEQYF. As DNA, the CDR3 is TGTGCCTGGAGGGGACAGGGGGTATCCTACGAGCAGTACTTC.